The rows below give T cell receptor beta chains drawn from one sample of a study of human T cells and chemical hapten exposure. TCRdb fed the RACE reads into MiXCR, producing one record per CDR3 protein. The sample has 380,000 or so distinct CDR3 sequences, more than 4.5% seen once. Source: whole blood, taken in connection with sensitization to the hapten diphenylcyclopropenone (DPC). The receptors come from a woman between 50 and 59 years old with alopecia areata. Some clones in this sample may be carry-over from other donors' samples. Each CDR3 is given without its conserved first and last residue.

v_call	j_call	cdr3_aa
TRBV21-1	TRBJ1-3	AKGQEESRPGNTIY
TRBV5-4	TRBJ1-2	ASSSPDRLFYGYT
TRBV6-5	TRBJ2-7	ASRTSGGQREQY
TRBV5-4	TRBJ2-7	ASSTTNTGQWY
TRBV25-1	TRBJ2-1	ASSRDSGLAGGTNEQF
TRBV7-9	TRBJ2-3	ASSSRGGFGAQY
TRBV20-1	TRBJ2-7	SARHSALNGREQY
TRBV10-3	TRBJ2-5	ANPDRDAETQY
TRBV11-2	TRBJ2-3	ASKGASHADTQY
TRBV12-3/TRBV12-4	TRBJ2-2	ASSLPPGNTGELF
TRBV28	TRBJ2-5	ASTEAESGKETQY
TRBV4-2	TRBJ2-7	ASSQGVSGGADEQY
TRBV3-1	TRBJ2-4	ASSQGSPRNIQY
TRBV5-1	TRBJ2-7	ASSRTTGYEQY
TRBV28	TRBJ2-5	APVFAKDQY
TRBV2	TRBJ2-7	ASSGTSGGSSYEQY
TRBV9	TRBJ1-1	ASSVAEGSGVEAF
TRBV7-2	TRBJ1-1	ASSLSGGGAF
TRBV20-1	TRBJ1-6	SATTHTGPNSPLH